The TCR beta chain described here comes from a study of metastatic and nonmetastatic thyroid tumors. This CDR3 has 15 amino acids. With 5 bases removed from V and 0 bases from J, the gap between germline ends came to 11 bases. Germline CDR1 is SGHRS and CDR2 is YFSETQ. TCRdb reprocessed the PCR reads via MiXCR. The table includes 90,000 or so clones, 8% to 9.5% detected once. This clone was seen ten or more times. Until they underwent thyroid surgery, no patient had received any treatment. The sequence was collected from a female donor with papillary thyroid cancer or a benign thyroid nodule (not recorded which). Some clones in this sample may be carry-over from other donors' samples. This rearrangement joins TRBV5-1 to TRBJ2-2, with D perhaps matching TRBD2 (6 bases). Source material: blood. The CDR3 nucleotides read TGCGCCAGCAGAAGGGGCGGGGCGAACACCGGGGAGCTGTTTTTT. Protein sequence: CASRRGGANTGELFF.